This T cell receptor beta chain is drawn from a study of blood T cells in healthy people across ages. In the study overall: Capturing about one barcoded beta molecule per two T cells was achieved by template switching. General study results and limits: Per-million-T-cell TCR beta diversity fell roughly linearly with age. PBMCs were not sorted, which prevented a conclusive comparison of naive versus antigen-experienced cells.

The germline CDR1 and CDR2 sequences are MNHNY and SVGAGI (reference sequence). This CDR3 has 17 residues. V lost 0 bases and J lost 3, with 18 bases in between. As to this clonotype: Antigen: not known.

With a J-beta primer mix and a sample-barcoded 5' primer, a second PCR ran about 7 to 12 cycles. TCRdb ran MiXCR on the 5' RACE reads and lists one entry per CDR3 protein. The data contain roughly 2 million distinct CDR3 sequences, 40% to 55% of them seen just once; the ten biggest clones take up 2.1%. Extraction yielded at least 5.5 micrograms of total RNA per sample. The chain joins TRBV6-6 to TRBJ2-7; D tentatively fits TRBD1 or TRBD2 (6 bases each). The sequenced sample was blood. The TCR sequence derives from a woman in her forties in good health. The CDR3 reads CASSYSKTAGGFYEQYF. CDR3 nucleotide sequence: TGTGCCAGCAGTTACTCGAAAACCGCCGGGGGCTTCTACGAGCAGTACTTC.